This T cell receptor beta chain stems from a study of T cell repertoires in cytomegalovirus infection. Study-level background: CMV infection together with matching HLA type was indicated by public TCR beta signatures.

One entry per CDR3 protein, called by TCRdb with MiXCR from the reads. The sample carries fewer than 650,000 distinct CDR3 sequences, approximately 40% recorded once. V was pared by 3 bases and J by 7 bases, with 10 bases between. Germline CDR1 DFQATT, CDR2 SNEGSKA (reference sequence). CDR3 length equals 13 residues. With respect to this clonotype: Antigen unknown.

Specimen: cultured PBMCs, collected from culture after CMV antigen stimulation. This sequence joins TRBV20-1 and TRBJ1-6; TRBD1 is a possible D gene (5 bases). The TCR originated in a human donor in good health (CMV status not recorded). Some clones in this sample may be carry-over from other donors' samples. CDR3 nucleotide sequence: TGCAGTGCTAGCCGGGGCCAGAATTCACCCCTCCACTTT. It specifies CSASRGQNSPLHF.